This T cell receptor beta chain was observed in a study of human T cells and chemical hapten exposure. Study overall: Doses of diphenylcyclopropenone went to the patients' scalps weekly throughout the roughly 25-week study. Cases of alopecia areata, totalis or universalis occurred in a predominantly female patient group.

TCRdb fed the RACE reads into MiXCR, producing one record per CDR3 protein. This table has 150,000 to 200,000 distinct CDR3 sequences, roughly a quarter appearing once. Time point reported: patch test 3, about 24 weeks after DPC sensitization. Treatment indicated: therapeutic diphenylcyclopropenone sensitization with weekly scalp DPC. This clonotype was counted a few times. As yet, its antigen is unknown. Study-wide results and limits: There was a positive correlation between PT1 expanded TCR counts and patch test score.

V was pared by 0 bases and J by 6 bases, with 18 bases between. The CDR3 has 15 residues. The V gene's germline CDR1 is DFQATT and CDR2 SNEGSKA (reference sequence). The source of this sequence is a woman under 30 with alopecia areata. Some clones in this sample may be carry-over from other donors' samples. The sequencing used whole blood, collected in connection with sensitization to the hapten diphenylcyclopropenone (DPC). The chain employs TRBV20-1 and TRBJ2-7, with D uncertain. CDR3 nucleotide sequence: TGCAGTGCTAGAGATGGTTCCGGTCACCCGGCCGAGCAGTACTTC. Amino acids: CSARDGSGHPAEQYF.